This T cell receptor (beta chain) comes out of a study of T-cell memory formation after mild COVID-19. About this clonotype: Its target is not known.

Germline loops: CDR1 SGHRS, CDR2 YFSETQ. V dropped 3 bases and J dropped 4; count of bases not matched to a gene: 1. This CDR3 is 14 amino acids long. MiXCR, run by TCRdb on the 5' RACE reads, gives a single entry per CDR3 protein. The sample has about 190,000 distinct CDR3 sequences; around 17% are singletons. Study conclusions and caveats: CD4/CD8 balance held among clones contracting day 15 to 85, and later expanders leaned CD4+.

The rearrangement joins TRBV5-1 to TRBJ2-5; the match to TRBD1 covers 12 bases. The sequence was collected from an adult woman who had mild COVID-19 (a few samples of this study predate the infection). Cell type and time point are not known. The specimen was PBMCs or a T cell subset sorted from them (not recorded which). The CDR3 sequence: CASSWDRGRETQYF. The DNA of the CDR3 is TGCGCCAGCAGCTGGGACAGGGGGCGAGAGACCCAGTACTTC.